A single sample gave rise to the 30 T cell receptor beta chains below, sequenced in a study of somatic mutations in cytotoxic T cells in rheumatoid arthritis. The protocol was immunoSEQ multiplex PCR, while the TCRdb copy is restricted to in-frame clones and leaves out a portion. This sample has approximately 18,000 clones, with 70% to 80% found just once. Sequenced input: CD8+ T cells sorted from blood. The source of these receptors is an adult with rheumatoid arthritis.

This chain links TRBV11-2 with TRBJ1-5; D might be TRBD1 (5 bases). Trimming removed 5 bases at V and 4 bases at J, with 12 bases between. CDR1 is SGHAT, CDR2 FQNNGV, per germline. This CDR3 has 14 residues. The CDR3 coding sequence is TGTGCCAGCAGCAAAGGGACGGAAAATCAGCCCCAGCATTTT. This gives the protein CASSKGTENQPQHF. The full variable domain, its missing parts supplied by reference TRBV11-2 and TRBJ1-5, is EAGVAQSPRYKIIEKRQSVAFWCNPISGHATLYWYQQILGQGPKLLIQFQNNGVVDDSQLPKDRFSAERLKGVDSTLKIQPAKLEDSAVYLCASSKGTENQPQHFGDGTRLSIL.

The rearrangement links TRBV5-1 to TRBJ2-7, with 8 bases identical to TRBD1. V shed 0 bases and J 4 bases; nucleotides not matched to a gene: 3. CDR3 length equals 14 residues. Germline V gene lookup returns CDR1 SGHRS and CDR2 YFSETQ. CDR3 in amino acids: CASSLGQGRYEQYF. The CDR3 DNA follows: TGCGCCAGCAGCTTGGGACAGGGGAGATACGAGCAGTACTTC. Together with reference TRBV5-1 and TRBJ2-7, the CDR3 gives the full variable domain: KAGVTQTPRYLIKTRGQQVTLSCSPISGHRSVSWYQQTPGQGLQFLFEYFSETQRNKGNFPGRFSGRQFSNSRSEMNVSTLELGDSALYLCASSLGQGRYEQYFGPGTRLTVT.

The chain combines TRBV2 with TRBJ2-3; no reliable D call. The germline gives CDR1 SNHLY, CDR2 FYNNEI. The CDR3 runs to 21 residues. Trimming removed 3 bases from V and 3 bases from J, with 31 bases in between. The CDR3 DNA reads TGTGCCAGCAGTGAGAGGTTTTGGCCGGAACGTCTATTTGGAGCTACAGATACGCAGTATTTT. Residues: CASSERFWPERLFGATDTQYF.

The chain couples TRBV7-9 to TRBJ2-7, with 7 positions matching TRBD1. This CDR3 is built from 15 residues. Germline V gene sequence: CDR1 SEHNR, CDR2 FQNEAQ (reference sequence). The V and J ends lost 6 bases and 2 bases, in that order; junction bases with no gene match: 10. The CDR3 DNA reads as TGTGCCAGCAGGGCCCCGGGACAGAAGGCCTACGAGCAGTACTTC. This gives the protein CASRAPGQKAYEQYF.

The count of this clone is one. The chain recombines TRBV2 with TRBJ2-1, with D possibly TRBD2 on 5 matching bases. Trimming left V 4 bases short and J 0 bases short, with 7 bases between. The germline gives CDR1 SNHLY, CDR2 FYNNEI. The CDR3 loop spans 14 amino acids. CDR3 nucleotides: TGTGCCAGCAGTGGAGGGAGCTCCTACAATGAGCAGTTCTTC. It is translated as CASSGGSSYNEQFF.

This chain links TRBV7-9 with TRBJ1-4; D might be TRBD1 (5 bases). The length of the CDR3 is 14 residues. Germline V CDR1 and CDR2: SEHNR, FQNEAQ (reference sequence). V lost 4 bases and J lost 6, with 12 bases in between. This CDR3 is CASSSELGDEKLFF. CDR3 sequence (DNA): TGTGCCAGCAGCTCCGAATTGGGGGATGAAAAACTGTTTTTT.

The CDR3 spells CASSPSPGQGEDTQYF. The CDR3 DNA sequence: TGCGCCAGCAGCCCTAGCCCGGGACAGGGGGAGGATACGCAGTATTTT. The chain links TRBV4-1 to TRBJ2-3; 11 nucleotides match TRBD1. The CDR3 is made up of 16 amino acids. Germline V gene data show CDR1 as MGHRA and CDR2 as YSYEKL. V was clipped by 4 bases and J by 6 bases; unmatched bases: 9.

The V gene is TRBV4-1, the J gene TRBJ2-5; D gene uncertain. Deletions cut 2 bases from V and 5 bases from J, with 12 bases between. The CDR3 contains 14 residues. CDR1 is MGHRA and CDR2 is YSYEKL in the germline V gene. This CDR3 is CASSQSWAGETQYF. CDR3 bases: TGCGCCAGCAGCCAAAGCTGGGCTGGTGAGACCCAGTACTTC.

This clone counts as medium-sized. The chain joins TRBV6-6 to TRBJ1-6; D is uncertain. There are 14 residues in the CDR3. Germline V lookup: CDR1 MNHNY, CDR2 SVGAGI (reference sequence). The germline V and J ends were trimmed by 8 bases and 6 bases, with 14 bases remaining between them. This chain's CDR3 is CASEPLEANSPLHF. CDR3 sequence (DNA): TGTGCCAGCGAGCCTTTGGAGGCTAATTCACCCCTCCACTTT.

This chain joins TRBV5-6 and TRBJ1-2; D not certain. This CDR3 has 12 residues. Germline loops: CDR1 SGHDT, CDR2 YYEEEE. Trimming stripped 0 bases from V and 9 bases from J, with 9 bases between. This CDR3 reads CASSLGDTRYTF. The CDR3 nucleotides are TGTGCCAGCAGCTTGGGCGACACCCGCTACACCTTC.

The chain uses TRBV9 and TRBJ2-3, with D perhaps TRBD1 (6 bases). The germline V gene encodes CDR1 SGDLS and CDR2 YYNGEE. V lost 0 bases to trimming and J lost 0 bases, with 11 bases between them. This CDR3 spans 16 amino acids. CDR3 sequence reads: CASSVGTGTSTDTQYF. CDR3 bases: TGTGCCAGCAGCGTAGGAACCGGGACAAGCACAGATACGCAGTATTTT.

The CDR3 nucleotides read TGTGCCAGCAGCCTCCGACAGGGACCGAACACCGGGGAGCTGTTTTTT. This sequence encodes CASSLRQGPNTGELFF. The chain uses TRBV7-6 and TRBJ2-2, with TRBD1 identical over 7 bases. The CDR3 extends over 16 amino acids. Germline lookup yields CDR1 SGHVS and CDR2 FNYEAQ. Trimming cost V 5 bases and J 0 bases; bases outside gene matches: 6.

The V and J genes are TRBV9 and TRBJ1-5; D unresolved. The germline V gene has CDR1 SGDLS and CDR2 YYNGEE. Trimming cost V 10 bases and J 9 bases, with 20 bases left between them. The CDR3 runs to 13 residues. CDR3 residues: CAGRPGPMVPQHF. CDR3 nucleotide sequence: TGTGCCGGCCGTCCTGGGCCCATGGTGCCCCAGCATTTT.

The CDR3 DNA is TGTGCCAGCAGCGTCCTCACATTCGGTTCACCCCTCCACTTT. It specifies CASSVLTFGSPLHF. The rearrangement links TRBV9 to TRBJ1-6, with D unclear. Germline V gene lookup returns CDR1 SGDLS and CDR2 YYNGEE. V was trimmed by 2 bases and J by 9 bases, leaving 12 bases between them. The CDR3 runs to 14 residues.

The sample holds a few counts of this clone. This chain uses TRBV11-1 with TRBJ1-2; D perhaps matches TRBD1 (6 bases). The V gene's germline CDR1 is SGHAT and CDR2 FQDESV (reference sequence). The CDR3 is 15 residues long. The V end lost 5 bases, the J end lost 4 bases, and 17 bases lay between the germline ends. The CDR3 region has the DNA TGTGCCAGCAGCCTCACCCCGACAGGAACCTATGGCTACACCTTC. It translates to CASSLTPTGTYGYTF.

The chain carries TRBV4-2 and TRBJ2-2; 12 nucleotides match TRBD2. The CDR3 sequence is 18 residues long. Germline V gives CDR1 LGHNA, CDR2 YNFKEQ. The junction had 11 bases not matched to a gene; V was cut back by 4 bases and J by 5 bases. For the CDR3, the DNA is TGTGCCAGCAGCCCCGAACCGGGACTAGCGGGCGGGACCGGGGAGCTGTTTTTT. This encodes CASSPEPGLAGGTGELFF.

This clone was seen only once. The chain links TRBV7-9 to TRBJ2-1, with TRBD2 as a possible D gene (5 bases). The CDR3 loop spans 13 amino acids. From germline, CDR1 is SEHNR and CDR2 FQNEAQ (reference sequence). V lost 3 bases and J 7 bases, leaving 10 bases between the germline ends. CDR3 in amino acids: CASSFSGGNEQFF. The CDR3 DNA reads TGTGCCAGCAGCTTCTCCGGCGGGAATGAGCAGTTCTTC.

V and J are TRBV2 and TRBJ2-5; D possibly corresponds to TRBD2 (6 bases). The CDR3 runs to 12 residues. CDR1 is SNHLY, CDR2 FYNNEI, per germline. The germline V and J ends were trimmed by 10 bases and 5 bases, with 14 bases remaining between them. CDR3 bases: TGTGCCACCCAGGGAGGTTATGAGACCCAGTACTTC. Translating it yields CATQGGYETQYF.

The rearrangement uses TRBV6-5 and TRBJ1-4; 7 bases map to TRBD1. Looked up from germline, CDR1 is MNHEY and CDR2 is SVGAGI. Trimming cost V 2 bases and J 8 bases; bases outside gene matches: 5. The CDR3 has 14 residues. The CDR3, as DNA: TGTGCCAGCAGTTACAGGGGGCTCAGGGAAAAACTGTTTTTT. Its translation is CASSYRGLREKLFF.

The V call is TRBV5-1, the J call TRBJ2-7; 10 nucleotides line up with TRBD1. CDR3 size: 17 residues. Germline V lookup: CDR1 SGHRS, CDR2 YFSETQ. With V trimmed by 4 bases and J by 2 bases, 12 bases remained unmatched. CDR3 DNA sequence: TGCGCCAGCAGCGCGGACAGGGGGGCCCCGGGGGCCTACGAGCAGTACTTC. It translates to CASSADRGAPGAYEQYF.

The chain uses TRBV4-1 and TRBJ1-5, with D possibly being TRBD1 (5 bases). Trimming took 1 base from V and 5 from J, leaving 9 bases between them. The CDR3 length is 14 residues. Looked up from germline, CDR1 is MGHRA and CDR2 is YSYEKL. CDR3 sequence reads: CASSQGGADQPQHF. The CDR3 region has the DNA TGCGCCAGCAGCCAAGGAGGGGCCGATCAGCCCCAGCATTTT.

The chain has TRBV27 and TRBJ2-7; no clear D gene. Trimming stripped 0 bases from V and 3 bases from J, with 6 bases between. The CDR3 covers 13 residues. Per germline, CDR1 MNHEY and CDR2 SMNVEV (reference sequence). CDR3 loop: CASSLSGVYEQYF. CDR3 sequence (DNA): TGTGCCAGCAGTTTATCGGGTGTCTACGAGCAGTACTTC.

V and J are TRBV2 and TRBJ1-5; 7 positions agree with TRBD1. The CDR3 is 12 residues long. V dropped 10 bases and J dropped 7; count of bases not matched to a gene: 7. The germline gives CDR1 SNHLY, CDR2 FYNNEI. The CDR3 here is CATRQGSQPQHF. The CDR3 DNA reads as TGTGCCACTAGACAGGGAAGCCAGCCCCAGCATTTT.

DNA of the CDR3: TGTGCCACCAGCAGAGATCTGGGTTCAGCTAACTATGGCTACACCTTC. This sequence encodes CATSRDLGSANYGYTF. This chain uses TRBV15 with TRBJ1-2, with D hard to call. CDR1 and CDR2 (germline): LNHNV, YYDKDF (reference sequence). The CDR3 extends over 16 amino acids. Between the trimmed V and J ends, which lost 0 bases and 0 bases, there was a span of 11 bases.

The genes are TRBV9 and TRBJ2-7, with a tentative D call TRBD2 (5 bases). Germline CDR1 SGDLS, CDR2 YYNGEE. V dropped 3 bases and J dropped 5 bases, with 18 bases sitting between them. The length of the CDR3 is 15 residues. As DNA, the CDR3 is TGTGCCAGCAGCGCTTCCAACGGGATTTTAGACGAGCAGTACTTC. Encoded protein: CASSASNGILDEQYF.

This clone was seen a handful of times. This chain uses TRBV4-1 with TRBJ1-6, with unresolved D. CDR3 length: 16 amino acids. Looked up from germline, CDR1 is MGHRA and CDR2 is YSYEKL. With 1 base removed from V and 6 bases from J, the gap between germline ends came to 13 bases. Written as DNA, the CDR3 is TGCGCCAGCAGCCAAGGTCAGAACAACCTTAATTCACCCCTCCACTTT. It encodes CASSQGQNNLNSPLHF.

The chain couples TRBV28 to TRBJ2-3, with 8 bases that match TRBD2. Germline loops: CDR1 MDHEN, CDR2 SYDVKM. CDR3 length equals 15 residues. The trim removed 3 bases at V and 3 bases at J, leaving 5 bases unmatched. CDR3 amino acids: CASSFYSGSTDTQYF. CDR3 in DNA: TGTGCCAGCAGTTTTTACAGCGGGAGTACAGATACGCAGTATTTT.

This clone was recorded a few times. The chain joins TRBV11-2 to TRBJ2-7; tentatively, D is TRBD1 (6 bases). The ends were cut back, 7 bases at V and 5 bases at J, with 15 bases in the middle. The CDR3 has 13 amino acids. Germline-derived CDR1 and CDR2 are SGHAT and FQNNGV. DNA of the CDR3: TGTGCCAGCAACGAATGGACAGCCCACGAGCAGTACTTC. Protein product: CASNEWTAHEQYF. Drawing the rest from reference TRBV11-2 and TRBJ2-7, the complete variable domain is EAGVAQSPRYKIIEKRQSVAFWCNPISGHATLYWYQQILGQGPKLLIQFQNNGVVDDSQLPKDRFSAERLKGVDSTLKIQPAKLEDSAVYLCASNEWTAHEQYFGPGTRLTVT.

The V gene is TRBV5-6, the J gene TRBJ2-2; D perhaps matches TRBD1 (5 bases). The germline V gene encodes CDR1 SGHDT and CDR2 YYEEEE. V was cut by 4 bases and J by 8 bases, with 15 bases left in between. CDR3 size: 14 residues. CDR3 protein: CASSMTVASGELFF. CDR3 DNA: TGTGCCAGCAGCATGACAGTGGCTTCTGGGGAGCTGTTTTTT.

This clone was counted once. The V call is TRBV6-4, the J call TRBJ2-3, with 7 bases matching TRBD2. J was trimmed by 2 bases and V by 3 bases; bases with no gene match: 5. CDR3 size: 15 residues. The germline V gene encodes CDR1 MRHNA and CDR2 SNTAGT. CDR3 in DNA: TGTGCCAGCAGTGAAGACGGGGGGAACACAGATACGCAGTATTTT. Amino acid sequence: CASSEDGGNTDTQYF.